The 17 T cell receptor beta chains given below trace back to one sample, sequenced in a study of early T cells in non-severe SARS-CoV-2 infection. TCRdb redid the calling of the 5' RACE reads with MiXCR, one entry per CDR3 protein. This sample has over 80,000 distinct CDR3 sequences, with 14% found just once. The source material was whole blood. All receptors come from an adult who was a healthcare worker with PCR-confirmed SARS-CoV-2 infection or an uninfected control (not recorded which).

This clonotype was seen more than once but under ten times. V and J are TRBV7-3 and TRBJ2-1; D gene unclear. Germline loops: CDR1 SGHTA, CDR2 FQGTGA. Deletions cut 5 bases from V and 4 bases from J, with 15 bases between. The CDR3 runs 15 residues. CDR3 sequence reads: CASSPVLRGYNEQFF. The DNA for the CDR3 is TGTGCCAGCAGCCCGGTCTTGAGAGGTTACAATGAGCAGTTCTTC.

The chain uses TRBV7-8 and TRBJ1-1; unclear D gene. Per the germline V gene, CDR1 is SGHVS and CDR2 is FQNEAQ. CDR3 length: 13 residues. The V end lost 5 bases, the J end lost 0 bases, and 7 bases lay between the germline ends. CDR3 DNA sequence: TGTGCCAGCAGCACCCCACTGAACACTGAAGCTTTCTTT. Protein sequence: CASSTPLNTEAFF.

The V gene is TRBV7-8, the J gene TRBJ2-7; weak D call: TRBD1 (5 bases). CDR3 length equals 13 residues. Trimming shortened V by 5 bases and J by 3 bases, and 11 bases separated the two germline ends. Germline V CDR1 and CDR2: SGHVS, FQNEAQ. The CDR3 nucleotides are TGTGCCAGCAGCGTGGACACGCTCTACGAGCAGTACTTC. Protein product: CASSVDTLYEQYF.

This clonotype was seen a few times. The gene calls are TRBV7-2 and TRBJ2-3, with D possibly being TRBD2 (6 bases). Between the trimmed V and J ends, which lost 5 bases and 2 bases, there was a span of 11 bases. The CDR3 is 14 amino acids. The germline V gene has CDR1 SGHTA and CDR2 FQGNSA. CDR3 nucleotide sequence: TGTGCCAGCAGCACCGGGACTCACACAGATACGCAGTATTTT. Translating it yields CASSTGTHTDTQYF.

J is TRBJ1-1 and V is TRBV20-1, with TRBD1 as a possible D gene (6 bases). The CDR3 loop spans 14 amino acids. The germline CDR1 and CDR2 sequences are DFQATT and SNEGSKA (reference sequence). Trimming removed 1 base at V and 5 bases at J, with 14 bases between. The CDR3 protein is CSARAGRGGTEAFF. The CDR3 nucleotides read TGCAGTGCTAGAGCCGGGAGGGGGGGAACTGAAGCTTTCTTT.

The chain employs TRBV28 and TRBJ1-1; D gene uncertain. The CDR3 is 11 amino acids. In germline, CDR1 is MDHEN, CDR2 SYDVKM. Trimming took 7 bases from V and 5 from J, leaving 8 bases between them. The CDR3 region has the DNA TGTGCCAGCAATACACCAACTGAAGCTTTCTTT. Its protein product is CASNTPTEAFF.

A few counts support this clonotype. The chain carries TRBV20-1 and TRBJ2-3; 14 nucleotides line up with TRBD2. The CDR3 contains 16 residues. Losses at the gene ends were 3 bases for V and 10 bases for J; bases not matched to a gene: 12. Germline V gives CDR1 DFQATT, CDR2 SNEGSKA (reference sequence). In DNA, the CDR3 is TGCAGTGCTAGCCCCGGGACTAGCGGGGGTTCTAGCGCGCAGTATTTT. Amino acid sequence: CSASPGTSGGSSAQYF.

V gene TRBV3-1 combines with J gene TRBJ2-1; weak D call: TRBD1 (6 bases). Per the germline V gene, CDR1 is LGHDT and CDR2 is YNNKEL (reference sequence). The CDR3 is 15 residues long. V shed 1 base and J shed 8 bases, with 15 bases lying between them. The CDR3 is CASSQAWAGVYEQFF. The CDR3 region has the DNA TGTGCCAGCAGCCAAGCCTGGGCAGGGGTTTATGAGCAGTTCTTC.

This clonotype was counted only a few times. CDR3 DNA sequence: TGTGCCAGCAGGGGACCCGGGACTAGATCGTCAGATACGCAGTATTTT. Protein product: CASRGPGTRSSDTQYF. J is TRBJ2-3 and V is TRBV12-3 or TRBV12-4, with 8 bases lining up with TRBD2. CDR3 length: 16 amino acids. With 6 bases clipped from V and 4 bases from J, the junction kept 12 bases outside the gene matches.

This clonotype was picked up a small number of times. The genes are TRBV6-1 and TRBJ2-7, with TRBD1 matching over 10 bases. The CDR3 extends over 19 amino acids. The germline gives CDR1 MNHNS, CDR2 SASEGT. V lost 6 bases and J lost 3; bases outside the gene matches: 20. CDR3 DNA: TGTGCCAGCAGCCCCTCGACTGGGACAGGGGAGCCCCACTACTACGAGCAGTACTTC. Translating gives CASSPSTGTGEPHYYEQYF.

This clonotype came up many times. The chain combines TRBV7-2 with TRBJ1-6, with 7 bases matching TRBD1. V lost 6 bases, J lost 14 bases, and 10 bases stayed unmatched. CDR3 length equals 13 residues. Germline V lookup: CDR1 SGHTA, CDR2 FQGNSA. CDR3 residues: CASSRDRTLALHF. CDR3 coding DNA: TGTGCCAGCAGTCGGGACAGAACCTTGGCCCTCCACTTT.

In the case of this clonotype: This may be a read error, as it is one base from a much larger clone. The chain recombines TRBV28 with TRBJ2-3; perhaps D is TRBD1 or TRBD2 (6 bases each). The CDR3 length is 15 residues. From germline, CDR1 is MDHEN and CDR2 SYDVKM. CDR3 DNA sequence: TGTGCCAGCAGTTTGTTCGAGGGGGGAACAGATACGCGGTATTTT. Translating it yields CASSLFEGGTDTRYF.

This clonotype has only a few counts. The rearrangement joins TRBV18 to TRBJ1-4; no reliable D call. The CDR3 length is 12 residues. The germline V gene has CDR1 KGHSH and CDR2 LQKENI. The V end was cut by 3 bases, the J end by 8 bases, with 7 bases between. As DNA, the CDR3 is TGTGCCAGCTCACCTTCCGAAGAAAAACTGTTTTTT. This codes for CASSPSEEKLFF.

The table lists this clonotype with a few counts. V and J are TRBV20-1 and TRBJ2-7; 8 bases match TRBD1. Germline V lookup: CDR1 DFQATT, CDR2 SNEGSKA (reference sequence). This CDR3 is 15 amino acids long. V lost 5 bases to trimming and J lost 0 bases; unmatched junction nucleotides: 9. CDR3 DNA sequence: TGCAGTGCTTACCCAAGACAGGGGATCTCCTACGAGCAGTACTTC. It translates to CSAYPRQGISYEQYF.

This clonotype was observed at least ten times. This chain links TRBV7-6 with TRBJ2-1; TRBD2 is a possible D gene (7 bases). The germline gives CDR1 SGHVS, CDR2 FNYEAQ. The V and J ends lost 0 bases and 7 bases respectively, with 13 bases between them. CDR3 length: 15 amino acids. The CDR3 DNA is TGTGCCAGCAGCTTAGCTGGGGGGGCCAGAAATGAGCAGTTCTTC. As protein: CASSLAGGARNEQFF.

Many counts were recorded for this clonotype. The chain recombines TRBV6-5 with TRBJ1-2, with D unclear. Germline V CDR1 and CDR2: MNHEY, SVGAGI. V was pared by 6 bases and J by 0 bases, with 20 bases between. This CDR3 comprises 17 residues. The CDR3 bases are TGTGCCAGCAGGCCAGTTATTGGAGCGCTAGCTAACTATGGCTACACCTTC. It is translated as CASRPVIGALANYGYTF.

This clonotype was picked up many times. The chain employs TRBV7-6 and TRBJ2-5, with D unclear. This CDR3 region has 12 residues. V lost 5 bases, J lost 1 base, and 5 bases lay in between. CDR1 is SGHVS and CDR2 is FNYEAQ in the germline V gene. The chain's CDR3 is CASSDFQETQYF. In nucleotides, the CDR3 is TGTGCCAGCAGCGATTTCCAAGAGACCCAGTACTTC. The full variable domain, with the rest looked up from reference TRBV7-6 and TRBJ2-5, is GAGVSQSPRYKVTKRGQDVALRCDPISGHVSLYWYRQALGQGPEFLTYFNYEAQQDKSGLPNDRFSAERPEGSISTLTIQRTEQRDSAMYRCASSDFQETQYFGPGTRLLVL.